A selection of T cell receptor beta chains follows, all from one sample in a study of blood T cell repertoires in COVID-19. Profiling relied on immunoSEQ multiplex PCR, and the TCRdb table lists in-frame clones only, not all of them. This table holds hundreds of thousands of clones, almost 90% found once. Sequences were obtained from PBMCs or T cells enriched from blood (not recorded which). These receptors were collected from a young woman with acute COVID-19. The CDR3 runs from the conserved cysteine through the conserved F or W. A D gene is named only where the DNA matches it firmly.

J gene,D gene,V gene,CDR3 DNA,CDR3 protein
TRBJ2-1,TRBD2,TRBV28,TGTGCCAGCAGTCCCCTGACTAGCGGCCCTTTTCGGGAGCAGTTCTTC,CASSPLTSGPFREQFF
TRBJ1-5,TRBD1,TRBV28,TGTGCCAGCAGGGGACAGGGGGCGCACGGCAATCAGCCCCAGCATTTT,CASRGQGAHGNQPQHF
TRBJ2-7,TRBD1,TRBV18,TGTGCCAGCTCACCGGACAGGGGATATTTCGAGCAGTACTTC,CASSPDRGYFEQYF
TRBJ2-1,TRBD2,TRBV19,TGTGCCAGTAATCATCCTAGCGGAAGCTCCTACAATGAGCAGTTCTTC,CASNHPSGSSYNEQFF
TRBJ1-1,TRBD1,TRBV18,TGTGCCAGCTCACCCACAGGGGTGGACACTGAAGCTTTCTTT,CASSPTGVDTEAFF
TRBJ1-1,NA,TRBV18,TGTGCCAGCTCACTCCAACCCACAGGAGTTAACACTGAAGCTTTCTTT,CASSLQPTGVNTEAFF
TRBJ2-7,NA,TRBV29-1,TGCAGCGCTGGGGACTTACTAGGGACCTACGAGCAGTACTTC,CSAGDLLGTYEQYF
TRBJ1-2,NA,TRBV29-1,TGCAGCGCCCAAGAGAACTATGGCTACACCTTC,CSAQENYGYTF
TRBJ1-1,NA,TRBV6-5,TGTGCCCACCTTGAGGGCGGTAGAAACACTGAAGCTTTCTTT,CAHLEGGRNTEAFF
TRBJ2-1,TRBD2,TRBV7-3,TGTGCCAGCAGCTTAGGAGGGGTCCGTAGCGGGAGTTCCAATGAGCAGTTCTTC,CASSLGGVRSGSSNEQFF
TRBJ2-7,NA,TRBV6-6,TGTGCCAGCAGTTACCTTATCCCTGACAGCTCCTACGAGCAGTACTTC,CASSYLIPDSSYEQYF
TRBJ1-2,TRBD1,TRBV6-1,TGTGCCAGCAGTGAAACCCAGGGGGCGAATGACTATGGCTACACCTTC,CASSETQGANDYGYTF
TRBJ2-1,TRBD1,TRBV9,TGTGCCAGCAGCGTAGGACAGGGAGTCTACAATGAGCAGTTCTTC,CASSVGQGVYNEQFF
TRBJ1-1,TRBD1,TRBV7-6,TGTGCCAGCAGCTTGCGACAGGGTGAAGCTTTCTTT,CASSLRQGEAFF
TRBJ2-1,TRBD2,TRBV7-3,TGTGCCAGCAGCCCCTCGGGAGGGCTCTCCTACAATGAGCAGTTCTTC,CASSPSGGLSYNEQFF
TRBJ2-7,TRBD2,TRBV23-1,TGCGCCAGCAGTCAATCGCTAACACTAGCGCACTCCTACGAGCAGTACTTC,CASSQSLTLAHSYEQYF
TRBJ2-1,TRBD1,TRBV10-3,TGTGCCATCAGTCCCGACAGGGGGATAGGAGAAGAGCAGTTCTTC,CAISPDRGIGEEQFF
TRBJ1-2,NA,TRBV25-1,TGTGCCAGCAGTGAGGGGCGAAGCTATGGCTACACCTTC,CASSEGRSYGYTF